The 21 T cell receptor beta chains presented below share a single source sample, sequenced in a study of molecular identifiers for immune sequencing clone quantification. TCRdb independently ran MiXCR on the PCR reads; one entry per CDR3 protein. Of some 35,000 distinct CDR3 sequences listed, approximately 19% are singletons. Source material: naive CD8+ T cells from blood, with Jurkat cell RNA spiked in. Sample subset: FACS-sorted CD8+CD4-CCR7+CD45RA+ naive T cells. These receptors were collected from a human donor in good health. Some libraries in this study had Jurkat cell RNA spiked in.

This clonotype came up once. The chain employs TRBV5-1 and TRBJ1-1; D gene unclear. Germline V gene sequence: CDR1 SGHRS, CDR2 YFSETQ. The CDR3 is made up of 15 amino acids. The V gene lost 4 bases and the J gene lost 4 bases, with 17 bases spanning the gap. CDR3 nucleotide sequence: TGCGCCAGCAGCGCTATCGACAAGGGAGGCACTGAAGCTTTCTTT. Amino acids: CASSAIDKGGTEAFF.

Remarks on this clonotype: A much bigger clone sits one base away, suggesting this may be a read error. The V and J genes are TRBV7-2 and TRBJ2-7; tentative D call: TRBD2 (5 bases). The germline CDR1 and CDR2 sequences are SGHTA and FQGNSA. CDR3 size: 14 residues. Trimming cost V 2 bases and J 6 bases, with 14 bases left between them. Here the CDR3 reads CASSLFVVAGEQYF. CDR3 DNA: TGTGCCAGCAGCTTATTTGTAGTTGCGGGCGAGCAGTACTTC.

This clonotype was observed at least ten times. The V and J genes are TRBV11-2 and TRBJ2-5; 13 bases line up with TRBD2. Per the germline V gene, CDR1 is SGHAT and CDR2 is FQNNGV. The CDR3 loop spans 16 amino acids. With 3 bases clipped from V and 5 bases from J, the junction kept 6 bases outside the gene matches. The CDR3 DNA is TGTGCCAGCAGCTTTGGACTAGCGGGAGTAAAGGAGACCCAGTACTTC. It codes for CASSFGLAGVKETQYF.

This clonotype is classed as medium-sized. This chain links TRBV6-1 with TRBJ2-5, with D unresolved. Germline CDR1 and CDR2: MNHNS and SASEGT. Trimming took off 8 bases at V and 4 bases at J, with 11 bases between the two ends. This CDR3 region has 12 residues. CDR3: CASHRVRETQYF. In DNA form, the CDR3 reads TGTGCCAGCCACCGCGTGCGAGAGACCCAGTACTTC.

This clonotype was counted ten times or more. J is TRBJ2-2 and V is TRBV7-2; no firm D call. The CDR3 is 14 residues long. Per germline, CDR1 SGHTA and CDR2 FQGNSA. V lost 1 base and J lost 1, with 4 bases in between. The CDR3 DNA reads as TGTGCCAGCAGCTTAGTTGGGAACACCGGGGAGCTGTTTTTT. Translated: CASSLVGNTGELFF.

The chain has TRBV7-9 and TRBJ2-2; 7 positions agree with TRBD2. The germline V gene has CDR1 SEHNR and CDR2 FQNEAQ (reference sequence). CDR3 length equals 17 residues. V lost 7 bases and J lost 4; bases outside the gene matches: 15. CDR3 coding DNA: TGTGCCAGCATCGAGGGAGGGGCGGGAGCATTCACCGGGGAGCTGTTTTTT. Protein sequence: CASIEGGAGAFTGELFF.

This clonotype has a count of ten or more. The chain combines TRBV7-9 with TRBJ2-7; the D is unclear. Germline V gene lookup returns CDR1 SEHNR and CDR2 FQNEAQ (reference sequence). Trimming shortened V by 4 bases and J by 2 bases, and 9 bases separated the two germline ends. CDR3 size: 13 residues. The CDR3 loop reads CASSSGKTYEQYF. The CDR3 nucleotides read TGTGCCAGCAGCTCTGGGAAGACCTACGAGCAGTACTTC.

The chain is built from TRBV11-2 and TRBJ2-7; D is undetermined. V lost 5 bases, J lost 6 bases, and 11 bases lay in between. The germline V gene encodes CDR1 SGHAT and CDR2 FQNNGV. The CDR3 is 12 amino acids. The DNA for the CDR3 is TGTGCCAGCAGCCCCCCCCTATTCGAGCAGTACTTC. Protein sequence: CASSPPLFEQYF.

A note on this clonotype: A single base separates this from a much larger clone, so it may be a read error. This chain connects TRBV7-9 to TRBJ2-1; 8 nucleotides agree with TRBD2. Germline V gene data show CDR1 as SEHNR and CDR2 as FQNEAQ (reference sequence). The CDR3 runs 15 residues. The CDR3: CANSFVLAAYNEQFF. CDR3 nucleotide sequence: TGTGCCAACAGCTTCGTACTAGCGGCCTACAATGAGCAGTTCTTC.

In its sample, this clonotype was seen many times. The rearrangement uses TRBV7-9 and TRBJ1-1; TRBD1 agrees at 9 bases. The CDR3 is 12 residues long. V lost 4 bases, J lost 11 bases, and 5 bases stayed unmatched. Germline assignment: CDR1 SEHNR and CDR2 FQNEAQ (reference sequence). This CDR3 is CASSSRQGGAFF. In DNA, the CDR3 is TGTGCCAGCAGCTCTCGACAGGGGGGTGCTTTCTTT. Based on the CDR3 plus reference TRBV7-9 and TRBJ1-1, the full variable domain is DTGVSQNPRHKITKRGQNVTFRCDPISEHNRLYWYRQTLGQGPEFLTYFQNEAQLEKSRLLSDRFSAERPKGSFSTLEIQRTEQGDSAMYLCASSSRQGGAFFGQGTRLTVV.

In its sample, this clonotype was seen many times. The V call is TRBV7-9, the J call TRBJ1-6, with TRBD1 identical over 8 bases. The CDR3 has 15 residues. The V gene's germline CDR1 is SEHNR and CDR2 FQNEAQ (reference sequence). V was clipped by 5 bases and J by 9 bases; unmatched bases: 9. The CDR3 spells CASSPGQGSASPLHF. The CDR3 DNA reads as TGTGCCAGCAGCCCCGGACAGGGATCTGCTTCACCCCTCCACTTT.

V usage is TRBV20-1 and J usage is TRBJ2-7; D ambiguous. The CDR3 spans 14 residues. V lost 3 bases, J lost 2 bases, and 14 bases lay in between. In germline, CDR1 is DFQATT, CDR2 SNEGSKA (reference sequence). The CDR3 region has the DNA TGCAGTGCTAGGCTGGGATTTCCAACCTACGAGCAGTACTTC. This gives the protein CSARLGFPTYEQYF.

There are a few counts of this clonotype. A single base separates this from a much larger clone, so it may be a read error. The rearrangement links TRBV9 to TRBJ1-5; 8 bases fit TRBD1. The V gene's germline CDR1 is SGDLS and CDR2 YYNGEE. The CDR3 is 16 amino acids. As DNA, the CDR3 is TGTGCCAGCAGCGTAGGCACAGGGGGAGATTATCAGCCCCAGCGTTTT. This codes for CASSVGTGGDYQPQRF.

This clonotype was counted at least ten times. V and J are TRBV28 and TRBJ2-7; D remains unclear. From germline, CDR1 is MDHEN and CDR2 SYDVKM. V lost 2 bases and J lost 2, with 13 bases in between. This CDR3 spans 15 amino acids. The CDR3 loop is CASSLQFSAAYEQYF. Written as DNA, the CDR3 is TGTGCCAGCAGTTTACAATTCAGTGCCGCCTACGAGCAGTACTTC.

For this clonotype: Compared with germline, one end of the junction differs, possibly owing to a read error. The chain is built from TRBV4-3 and TRBJ2-1; 8 nucleotides match TRBD2. Germline CDR1 is LGHNA and CDR2 is YSLEER. The CDR3 totals 16 residues. CDR3 sequence: CASSRLTSGLYDEQFF. CDR3 bases: TGCGCCAGCAGCCGGCTAACTAGCGGCCTCTACGATGAGCAGTTCTTC.

This chain links TRBV5-1 with TRBJ2-7; D not certain. Trimming took off 1 base at V and 3 bases at J, with 14 bases between the two ends. Germline-derived CDR1 and CDR2 are SGHRS and YFSETQ. The length of the CDR3 is 15 residues. CDR3 region: CASSLSSTGSYEQYF. As DNA, the CDR3 is TGCGCCAGCAGCTTGAGCTCCACCGGCAGCTACGAGCAGTACTTC.

This clonotype has at least ten counts. This chain links TRBV19 with TRBJ1-5; D may be TRBD1 (5 bases). CDR1 LNHDA and CDR2 SQIVND come from the germline V gene (reference sequence). The V and J ends lost 4 bases and 3 bases respectively, with 13 bases between them. This CDR3 has 15 amino acids. CDR3 protein: CASSRAEGNNQPQHF. In nucleotides, the CDR3 is TGTGCCAGTAGTAGGGCCGAGGGGAACAATCAGCCCCAGCATTTT.

This clonotype is medium-sized within its sample. J is TRBJ2-3 and V is TRBV29-1, with D uncertain. The CDR3 runs 14 residues. Germline V CDR1 and CDR2: SQVTM, ANQGSEA. With 1 base removed from V and 6 bases from J, the gap between germline ends came to 14 bases. The CDR3 sequence: CSVEVLVLGDTQYF. The DNA of the CDR3 is TGCAGCGTTGAAGTATTGGTGCTCGGGGATACGCAGTATTTT.

Comment on this clonotype: The germline gene is not matched at one end of the junction; a read error may be the cause. J is TRBJ2-5 and V is TRBV3-1, with 7 nucleotides matching TRBD1. The CDR3 has 14 residues. Germline values: CDR1 LGHDT, CDR2 YNNKEL (reference sequence). The CDR3 protein is CASSTWTGQETQYF. The CDR3 DNA reads TGTGCCAGCAGCACGTGGACAGGCCAAGAGACTCAGTACTTC.

Note on this clonotype: Mismatch with germline at one junction end may stem from a read error. This chain links TRBV12-3 or TRBV12-4 with TRBJ2-3; D remains unclear. The CDR3 is made up of 15 amino acids. The CDR3 sequence is CASSLGWAGTDTQYF. The CDR3 DNA follows: TGTGCCAGCAGTTTAGGGTGGGCTGGCACGGATACGCAGTATTTT.

V usage is TRBV7-2 and J usage is TRBJ2-1, with a tentative D call TRBD1 (5 bases). This CDR3 contains 15 residues. Per the germline V gene, CDR1 is SGHTA and CDR2 is FQGNSA. V lost 7 bases and J 3 bases, leaving 16 bases between the germline ends. The CDR3 sequence: CASTVTGFFYNEQFF. DNA for the CDR3: TGTGCCAGCACCGTTACAGGTTTCTTCTACAATGAGCAGTTCTTC.